The clone carrying this T cell receptor (beta chain) was recorded only once. No antigen is known for it. An end of the junction does not agree with germline; a read error may underlie this. The investigators made TCR beta cDNA from approximately 510 ng total RNA, using a constant-region primer. What produced the TCR beta libraries was three nested multiplex PCR rounds using slightly modified ARM-PCR. Each CDR3 protein is one row after TCRdb ran MiXCR on the multiplex PCR reads. Among roughly 80,000 distinct CDR3 sequences listed, around 75% were seen once. This specimen comes from a study of tumor-infiltrating lymphocytes in primary liver carcinoma. Study-wide points: Tumor-adjacent and tumor-blood pairs showed less overlap than tumor region pairs. Only about 7-25% of top clones occurred in every one of the five tumor regions.

Scientists recovered RNA and DNA together from approximately 20-30 mg of unsorted bulk tissue. The source of this sequence is a woman aged 55-69 years with primary liver carcinoma and hepatitis B virus infection. The sample comprised liver tumor tissue from sampling region 4. Subset of the sample: tumor region T4, right-lateral pole.

CDR3 nucleotides: TGTACCAGCAGCTTCGGATTAGGACGCACAGATACGCAGTATTTC. It yields the protein CTSSFGLGRTDTQYF. The chain links TRBV11-2 to TRBJ2-3, with D hard to call. Germline lookup yields CDR1 SGHAT and CDR2 FQNNGV. The CDR3 extends over 15 amino acids.